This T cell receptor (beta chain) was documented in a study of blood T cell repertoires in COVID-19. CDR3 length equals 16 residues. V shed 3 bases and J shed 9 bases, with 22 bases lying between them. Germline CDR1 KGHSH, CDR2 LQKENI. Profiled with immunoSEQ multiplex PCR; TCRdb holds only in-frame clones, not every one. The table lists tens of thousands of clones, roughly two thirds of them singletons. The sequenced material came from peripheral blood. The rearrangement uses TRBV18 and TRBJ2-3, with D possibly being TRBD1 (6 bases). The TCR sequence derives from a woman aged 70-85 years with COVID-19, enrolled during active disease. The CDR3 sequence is CASSPPRGGGSNTQYF. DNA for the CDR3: TGTGCCAGCTCACCCCCTCGGGGTGGGGGCAGTAACACGCAGTATTTT.